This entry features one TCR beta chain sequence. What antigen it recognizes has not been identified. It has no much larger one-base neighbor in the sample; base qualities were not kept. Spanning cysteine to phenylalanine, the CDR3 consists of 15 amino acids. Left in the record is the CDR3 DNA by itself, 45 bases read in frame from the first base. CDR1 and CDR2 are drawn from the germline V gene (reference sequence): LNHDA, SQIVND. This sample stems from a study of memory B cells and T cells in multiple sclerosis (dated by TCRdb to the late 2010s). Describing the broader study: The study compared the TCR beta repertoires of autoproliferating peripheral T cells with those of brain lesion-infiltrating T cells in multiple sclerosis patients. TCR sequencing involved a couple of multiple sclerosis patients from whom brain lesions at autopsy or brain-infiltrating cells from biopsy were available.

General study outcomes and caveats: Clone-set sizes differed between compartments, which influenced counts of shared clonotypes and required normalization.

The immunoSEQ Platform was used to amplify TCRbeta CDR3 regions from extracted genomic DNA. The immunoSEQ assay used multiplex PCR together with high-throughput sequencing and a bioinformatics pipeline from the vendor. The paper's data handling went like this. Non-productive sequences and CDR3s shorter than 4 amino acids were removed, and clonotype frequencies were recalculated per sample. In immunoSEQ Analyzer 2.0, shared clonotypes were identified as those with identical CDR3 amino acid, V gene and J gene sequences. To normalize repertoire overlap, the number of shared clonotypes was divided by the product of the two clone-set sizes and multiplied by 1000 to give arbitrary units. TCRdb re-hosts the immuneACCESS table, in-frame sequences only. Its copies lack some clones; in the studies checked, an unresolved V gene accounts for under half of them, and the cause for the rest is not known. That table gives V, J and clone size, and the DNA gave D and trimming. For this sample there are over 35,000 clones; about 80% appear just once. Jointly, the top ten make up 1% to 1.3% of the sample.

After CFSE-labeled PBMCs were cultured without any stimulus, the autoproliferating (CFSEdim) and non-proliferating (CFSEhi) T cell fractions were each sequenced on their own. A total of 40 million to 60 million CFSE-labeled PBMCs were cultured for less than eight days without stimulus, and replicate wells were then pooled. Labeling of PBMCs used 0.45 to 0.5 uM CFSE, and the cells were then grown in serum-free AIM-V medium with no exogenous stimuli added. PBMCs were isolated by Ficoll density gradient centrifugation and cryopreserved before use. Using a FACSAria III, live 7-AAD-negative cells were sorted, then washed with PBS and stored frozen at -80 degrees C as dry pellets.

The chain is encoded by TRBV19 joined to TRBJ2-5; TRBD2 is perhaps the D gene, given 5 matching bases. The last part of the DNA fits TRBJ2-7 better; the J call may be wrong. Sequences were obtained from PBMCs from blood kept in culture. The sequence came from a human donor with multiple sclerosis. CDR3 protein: CASSISGQASYEQYF. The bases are TGTGCCAGTAGTATAAGCGGCCAGGCCTCCTACGAGCAGTACTTC.